These 21 T cell receptor beta chains were all obtained from the same sample, sequenced in a study of cytomegalovirus exposure and HLA in healthy donors. The table came from immunoSEQ multiplex PCR; TCRdb's copy has only in-frame clones and leaves some out. Of roughly 330,000 clones listed, about nine tenths were seen once; the top ten hold roughly 1.1%. Sequences were obtained from PBMCs. The receptors shown here come from a woman in her 30s in good health and CMV-seropositive.

This rearrangement joins TRBV11-2 to TRBJ2-5; 8 bases align to TRBD1. J gave up 5 bases and V 5 bases, and 4 bases lay outside the gene matches. The CDR3 loop spans 13 amino acids. The germline gives CDR1 SGHAT, CDR2 FQNNGV. The CDR3 sequence: CASSGQGTETQYF. The CDR3 DNA is TGTGCCAGCAGCGGACAGGGTACGGAGACCCAGTACTTC.

V gene TRBV9 combines with J gene TRBJ2-7; the D call may be TRBD1 or TRBD2 (6 bases each). Germline CDR1 reads SGDLS; CDR2 reads YYNGEE. CDR3 size: 14 residues. V lost 0 bases and J 1 base, leaving 8 bases between the germline ends. This CDR3 is CASSVEGGSYEQYF. The CDR3 nucleotides read TGTGCCAGCAGCGTAGAGGGGGGATCCTACGAGCAGTACTTC.

V usage is TRBV28 and J usage is TRBJ2-1; TRBD2 matches at 8 bases. CDR1 and CDR2 (germline): MDHEN, SYDVKM. CDR3 length: 15 residues. With 6 bases clipped from V and 3 bases from J, the junction kept 7 bases outside the gene matches. CDR3 protein: CASSTTGGLYNEQFF. In DNA, the CDR3 is TGTGCCAGCAGCACCACGGGGGGGCTCTACAATGAGCAGTTCTTC.

The chain carries TRBV28 and TRBJ2-7, with 9 bases aligning to TRBD1. This CDR3 comprises 14 residues. The J segment lost 7 bases and the V segment lost 5 bases, leaving 9 bases of the junction unmatched. Germline V lookup: CDR1 MDHEN, CDR2 SYDVKM. CDR3 protein: CASSPGTGLGEQYF. In DNA form, the CDR3 reads TGTGCCAGCAGTCCCGGGACAGGGCTGGGGGAGCAGTACTTC.

The chain carries TRBV4-2 and TRBJ2-1; D gene ambiguous. The CDR3 extends over 14 amino acids. Germline loops: CDR1 LGHNA, CDR2 YNFKEQ. The ends were cut back, 3 bases at V and 4 bases at J, with 10 bases in the middle. The CDR3 bases are TGTGCCAGCAGCCATCCCTCAGCATACAATGAGCAGTTCTTC. Translation: CASSHPSAYNEQFF.

The genes are TRBV29-1 and TRBJ2-5; D perhaps matches TRBD1 (6 bases). The CDR3 contains 16 residues. V was shortened by 3 bases and J by 3 bases, with 20 bases between the two germline ends. CDR1 and CDR2 (germline): SQVTM, ANQGSEA. The CDR3 DNA sequence: TGCAGCGTTGAGCAGGGGCTAGGCCTGGGGGAAGAGACCCAGTACTTC. Translating gives CSVEQGLGLGEETQYF.

This clone was observed a handful of times. The chain joins TRBV14 to TRBJ1-2; 9 nucleotides match TRBD1. This CDR3 is 16 amino acids long. After removal of 2 bases from V and 7 bases from J, the junction contained 11 bases not matched to a gene. Germline V gene lookup returns CDR1 SGHDN and CDR2 FVKESK. This CDR3 is CASSQTGTGKRLGYTF. The CDR3 nucleotides read TGTGCCAGCAGCCAAACCGGGACAGGGAAGCGGCTTGGCTACACCTTC.

J is TRBJ2-7 and V is TRBV7-3; either TRBD1 or TRBD2 may fit D (6 bases each). The CDR3 runs to 14 residues. Trimming stripped 3 bases from V and 2 bases from J, with 11 bases between. CDR1 and CDR2 (germline): SGHTA, FQGTGA. The CDR3 sequence: CASSFGGSTYEQYF. CDR3 nucleotide sequence: TGTGCCAGCAGCTTCGGGGGCTCAACCTACGAGCAGTACTTC.

The chain links TRBV27 to TRBJ2-2, with D uncertain. CDR3 size: 13 residues. The V gene lost 6 bases and the J gene lost 6 bases, with 11 bases spanning the gap. The germline V gene encodes CDR1 MNHEY and CDR2 SMNVEV (reference sequence). CDR3 region: CASSRLDAGELFF. The CDR3 DNA sequence: TGTGCCAGCAGCAGACTCGACGCCGGGGAGCTGTTTTTT.

This clone occurred once. The chain joins TRBV15 to TRBJ1-2; 9 bases line up with TRBD1. The V and J ends lost 0 bases and 6 bases, in that order; junction bases with no gene match: 8. Per the germline V gene, CDR1 is LNHNV and CDR2 is YYDKDF (reference sequence). The CDR3 has 16 amino acids. This CDR3 is CATSRDDNRGPDGYTF. Here the CDR3 DNA reads TGTGCCACCAGCAGAGATGATAACAGGGGGCCGGATGGCTACACCTTC.

This chain uses TRBV28 with TRBJ2-7, with 11 bases lining up with TRBD2. V was clipped by 3 bases and J by 5 bases; unmatched bases: 9. Germline V gives CDR1 MDHEN, CDR2 SYDVKM. The CDR3 contains 16 residues. The DNA for the CDR3 is TGTGCCAGCAGTTTGAGCACTAGCGGGAGTTTAAACGAGCAGTACTTC. It codes for CASSLSTSGSLNEQYF. Full variable domain (missing parts from reference TRBV28 and TRBJ2-7): DVKVTQSSRYLVKRTGEKVFLECVQDMDHENMFWYRQDPGLGLRLIYFSYDVKMKEKGDIPEGYSVSREKKERFSLILESASTNQTSMYLCASSLSTSGSLNEQYFGPGTRLTVT.

This clone was seen more than once but under ten times. The chain couples TRBV6-5 to TRBJ1-5; perhaps TRBD1 as D (6 bases). V lost 0 bases and J 7 bases, leaving 13 bases between the germline ends. CDR3 length equals 15 residues. Germline-derived CDR1 and CDR2 are MNHEY and SVGAGI. The CDR3 nucleotides read TGTGCCAGCAGTTACTCGAAAGTGGGGGCCCAGCCCCAGCATTTT. It yields the protein CASSYSKVGAQPQHF.

The chain couples TRBV4-2 to TRBJ1-5; the match to TRBD1 covers 8 bases. Germline V CDR1 and CDR2: LGHNA, YNFKEQ. V was clipped by 2 bases and J by 3 bases; unmatched bases: 9. There are 17 residues in the CDR3. CDR3 sequence (DNA): TGTGCCAGCAGCCAATTTGGGACAGGCGCTGCCAATCAGCCCCAGCATTTT. Translation: CASSQFGTGAANQPQHF.

The chain links TRBV21-1 to TRBJ2-7. TRBV21-1 is a pseudogene locus. The CDR3 is 13 amino acids. CDR3 sequence (DNA): TGTGCCAGCAGCCAGTCGACGGCCTACGAGCAGTACTTC. This sequence encodes CASSQSTAYEQYF.

The chain is built from TRBV6-5 and TRBJ2-5, with no clear D. Germline V gene lookup returns CDR1 MNHEY and CDR2 SVGAGI. The germline V and J ends were trimmed by 2 bases and 3 bases, with 7 bases remaining between them. The CDR3 loop spans 13 amino acids. CDR3 nucleotides: TGTGCCAGCAGTTACCTCGGAAAAGAGACCCAGTACTTC. Its translation: CASSYLGKETQYF.

The DNA of the CDR3 is TGTGCCAGCAGTGGAGAAACAGGGGCCGAGGGGGAAAAACTGTTTTTT. Protein sequence: CASSGETGAEGEKLFF. The genes are TRBV6-1 and TRBJ1-4; 7 bases agree with TRBD1. The CDR3 consists of 16 residues. Germline V gene sequence: CDR1 MNHNS, CDR2 SASEGT. V was clipped by 4 bases and J by 8 bases; unmatched bases: 13.

DNA for the CDR3: TGTGCCAGCAGCTTGGAGGGGTACTACAATGAGCAGTTCTTC. The encoded protein is CASSLEGYYNEQFF. The chain recombines TRBV7-8 with TRBJ2-1, with D tentatively TRBD2 (6 bases). The CDR3 is made up of 14 amino acids. V dropped 3 bases and J dropped 3 bases, with 9 bases sitting between them. Germline loops: CDR1 SGHVS, CDR2 FQNEAQ.

This chain's CDR3 is CASSRDSYNSPLHF. As DNA, the CDR3 is TGTGCCAGCTCAAGGGACAGTTATAATTCACCCCTCCACTTT. This rearrangement joins TRBV2 to TRBJ1-6, with 7 bases identical to TRBD1. The CDR3 covers 14 residues. V was pared by 8 bases and J by 4 bases, with 5 bases of the junction left unmatched. CDR1 SNHLY and CDR2 FYNNEI come from the germline V gene.

V is TRBV9 and J is TRBJ1-2; D ambiguous. The CDR3 consists of 13 residues. Deletions cut 1 base from V and 3 bases from J, with 7 bases between. Per germline, CDR1 SGDLS and CDR2 YYNGEE. This CDR3 is CASSVRQDYGYTF. CDR3 DNA sequence: TGTGCCAGCAGCGTAAGGCAGGACTATGGCTACACCTTC.

V and J are TRBV6-5 and TRBJ1-6; 7 bases align to TRBD1. Trimming at V came to 2 bases and at J to 8 bases, leaving 6 bases not matched to a gene. The V gene's germline CDR1 is MNHEY and CDR2 SVGAGI. The CDR3 covers 15 residues. The CDR3 loop reads CASSYTTGEDSPLHF. The CDR3 nucleotides read TGTGCCAGCAGTTACACTACAGGGGAGGATTCACCCCTCCACTTT.

This rearrangement joins TRBV2 to TRBJ1-1; tentative D call: TRBD1 (5 bases). V gave up 9 bases and J gave up 5 bases, with 13 bases separating them. The CDR3 runs 12 residues. Per germline, CDR1 SNHLY and CDR2 FYNNEI. The CDR3: CASRLRVTEAFF. The CDR3 coding sequence is TGTGCCAGTAGACTCAGGGTAACTGAAGCTTTCTTT.